This TCR beta chain was profiled in a study of lymphopenia after photon versus proton radiotherapy (dated by TCRdb to the late 2010s). Regarding the study in general: The immunological effects of photon versus proton radiation therapy were compared in patients with gastrointestinal tumors who developed high-grade lymphopenia. A cohort of under 25 patients with gastrointestinal tumors who received either photon or proton therapy and subsequently developed lymphopenia was included. The study was designed to characterize how the impact on the immune system differs between the two radiation modalities.

The germline ends are 17 bases apart after V is trimmed by 6 bases and J by 1 base. CDR1 is given as MDHEN and CDR2 as SYDVKM, both from the germline V gene. CDR3 length: 16 amino acids, cysteine to phenylalanine. The kept DNA is CDR3 alone, 48 bases in frame from the first base. What the authors observed across the whole study: Proton-treated patients stayed relatively stable during treatment, while photon-treated patients lost naive T cells and TCR diversity and gained effector/memory populations. Across the cohort, among patients who died, a greater drop in TCR diversity after the nadir was inversely correlated with overall survival time. After the lymphocyte count nadir, repertoires from photon-treated patients showed oligoclonal expansion, particularly of CD8+ Temra cells, and this expansion drove the decline in diversity. The survival association was examined only in patients who died, and the authors described better survival with proton therapy as a possibility, not as a demonstrated result.

This clone was found once. This receptor's antigen is unknown. No much larger clone exists at a distance of one base, and base qualities are not known. The library was generated by the immunoSEQ multiplex PCR assay. T cell repertoires were profiled with deep sequencing of rearranged TCR beta loci together with multiparametric flow cytometry. In its TCRdb copy, this immuneACCESS table keeps in-frame sequences only and misses some clones. Where compared with another copy, unresolved V genes explain less than half of these, and the others have no known cause. The sample table contains about 68,000 clones; only one count was recorded for around 90% of them. The ten largest clones represent 2.9% of the sample.

Sequencing was performed on peripheral blood, taken from a patient treated with photon-based radiotherapy. The sequence derives from a woman between 70 and 85 years old with pancreatic cancer. The chain uses TRBV28 and TRBJ2-3; the D gene assignment is perhaps TRBD1 or TRBD2, with each matching 6 bases. The CDR3 sequence is CASRPHEGGGTDTQYF. The DNA sequence follows: TGTGCCAGCAGGCCCCATGAGGGGGGAGGCACAGATACGCAGTATTTT. When the CDR3 is completed using the reference TRBV28 and TRBJ2-3 genes on either side, the full variable domain is DVKVTQSSRYLVKRTGEKVFLECVQDMDHENMFWYRQDPGLGLRLIYFSYDVKMKEKGDIPEGYSVSREKKERFSLILESASTNQTSMYLCASRPHEGGGTDTQYFGPGTRLTVL.